This TCR beta chain was found in a study of CDR3 diversity in severe acne. V dropped 0 bases and J dropped 3; count of bases not matched to a gene: 1. The CDR3 has 13 amino acids. Per the germline V gene, CDR1 is GTSNPN and CDR2 is SVGIG (reference sequence). TCRdb used MiXCR to reprocess the PCR reads, holding one entry per CDR3 protein. The sample carries more than 85,000 distinct CDR3 sequences, over 45% recorded once. This clonotype was picked up many times. The sequence derives from a male donor in good health, serving as a control. Specimen: blood. The chain employs TRBV30 and TRBJ2-5; TRBD2 matches at 7 bases. CDR3 in DNA: TGTGCCTGGAGTGTAGCGGGGAAAGAGACCCAGTACTTC. Amino acids: CAWSVAGKETQYF.